These T cell receptor beta chains were read from a single sample in a study of blood T cell repertoires in COVID-19. This table comes from immunoSEQ multiplex PCR, and its TCRdb copy is limited to in-frame clones, with some not included. The data show some 670,000 clones, around 90% seen once. Sequencing was done on a sample of peripheral blood. The receptors stem from a woman between 18 and 29 years old with acute or convalescent COVID-19. Each CDR3 is given with its conserved first and last residue. D genes are given only for firm matches. Rows give clone size only sometimes, using once, few, many, or a class for an expanded clone.

-,TRBV27,TRBJ2-7,TRBD1,TGTGCCAGCAGTTTAAGGGACAGGGAAAGCTACGAGCAGTACTTC,CASSLRDRESYEQYF
once,TRBV9,TRBJ2-3,-,TGTGCCAGCAGCACAGACCCATTTAAAAGCACAGATACGCAGTATTTT,CASSTDPFKSTDTQYF
-,TRBV6-5,TRBJ1-2,-,TGTGCCAGCAGCACAGCTAACTATGGCTACACCTTC,CASSTANYGYTF
-,TRBV5-1,TRBJ2-7,TRBD1,TGCGCCAGCCGCCTGGACAGGGGAGGTTTATCCGAGCAGTACTTC,CASRLDRGGLSEQYF
-,TRBV5-1,TRBJ1-2,TRBD1,TGCGCCAGCAGCTTGGACTACCGGACAGGGAATGGCTACACCTTC,CASSLDYRTGNGYTF
-,TRBV30,TRBJ2-3,TRBD2,TGTGCCTACAGTACTCTAGCGGGACACACAGATACGCAGTATTTT,CAYSTLAGHTDTQYF
-,TRBV5-1,TRBJ1-2,TRBD1,TGCGCCAGCAGCTTGGATCCGGGACAGCGCTATGGCTACACCTTC,CASSLDPGQRYGYTF
-,TRBV6-1,TRBJ1-4,TRBD1,TGTGCCAGCAGTGAAGGGGCAGGGGGCAATTTGGAAAAACTGTTTTTT,CASSEGAGGNLEKLFF
-,TRBV27,TRBJ2-2,-,TGTGCCAGCAGTTTATCATTTTTAGAGTTCGCGAACACCGGGGAGCTGTTTTTT,CASSLSFLEFANTGELFF
-,TRBV30,TRBJ1-1,TRBD1,TGTGCCTGGGACAGGGGGATGGGCACTGAAGCTTTCTTT,CAWDRGMGTEAFF
-,TRBV6-5,TRBJ1-2,TRBD1,TGTGCCAGCAGTTACTCACAGGGGGCGCGCGGCTACACCTTC,CASSYSQGARGYTF
-,TRBV6-4,TRBJ1-2,-,TGTGCCAGCAGTGACTCCGCGGAGGGGACCTATGGCTACACCTTC,CASSDSAEGTYGYTF
-,TRBV7-9,TRBJ2-7,-,TGTGCCAGCGCGGAGGGGCTTTGGGAGCAGTACTTC,CASAEGLWEQYF
-,TRBV5-8,TRBJ2-5,-,TGTGCCAGCAGAATGACAGGAACCGAGACCCAGTACTTC,CASRMTGTETQYF
-,TRBV24-1,TRBJ2-5,TRBD1,TGTGCCACCCCTCCGGTCGGGGACAGGGGTCAGCAGACCCAGTACTTC,CATPPVGDRGQQTQYF
-,TRBV3-1/TRBV3-2,TRBJ1-3,-,TGTGCCAGCAGCCAAGACCGTGTTTCTGGAAACACCATATATTTT,CASSQDRVSGNTIYF
-,TRBV10-3,TRBJ1-3,-,TGTGCCATCAGCCTCCTTAGGGCAGGAGGGTATGAAGGAGGAAACACCATATATTTT,CAISLLRAGGYEGGNTIYF
-,TRBV19,TRBJ1-1,-,TGTGCCAGTAGTATAGACCTCGGCAGGGGCACTGAAGCTTTCTTT,CASSIDLGRGTEAFF
-,TRBV9,TRBJ2-1,-,TGTGCCAGCAGCCCTCTCCTCAGGTACAATGAGCAGTTCTTC,CASSPLLRYNEQFF
once,TRBV13,TRBJ1-6,-,TGTGCCAGCAGCCACGGACAGCCCTCTTCACCCCTCCACTTT,CASSHGQPSSPLHF
-,TRBV9,TRBJ2-5,TRBD1,TGTGCCAGCAGCGCCTGGGACAGGGGCGAGACCCAGTACTTC,CASSAWDRGETQYF
-,TRBV9,TRBJ1-1,-,TGTGCCAGTGGCCCATTTTTACCGAACACTGAAGCTTTCTTT,CASGPFLPNTEAFF
-,TRBV30,TRBJ2-1,TRBD2,TGTGCCTGGAGTCGGACGGGACTAGCGGGGGGGCCCAATGAGCAGTTCTTC,CAWSRTGLAGGPNEQFF
-,TRBV4-2,TRBJ2-5,TRBD2,TGTGCCAGCAGTCGGACTAGCGGGGGCGGAGAGACCCAGTACTTC,CASSRTSGGGETQYF
-,TRBV19,TRBJ1-1,-,TGTGCCAGTAGTATCGGGGAGGGCCCCAACACTGAAGCTTTCTTT,CASSIGEGPNTEAFF
-,TRBV19,TRBJ2-1,-,TGTGCCAGTAGTATTTACGGGGGAGATGAGCAGTTCTTC,CASSIYGGDEQFF
-,TRBV6-4,TRBJ2-1,TRBD2,TGTGCCAGCAGGGTTAGCGGGGATTCCTACAATGAGCAGTTCTTC,CASRVSGDSYNEQFF
once,TRBV20-1,TRBJ1-1,-,TGCAGTGCTACCCGCGGATCTGAAGCTTTCTTT,CSATRGSEAFF
once,TRBV5-1,TRBJ2-3,TRBD2,TGCGCCAGCAACCCCTTAGCGGGGGCCGTTAGCACAGATACGCAGTATTTT,CASNPLAGAVSTDTQYF
-,TRBV12-5,TRBJ1-5,-,TGTGCTAGTGGTTTGGTTACGGGTGGGGCTCATCCCAATCAGCCCCAGCATTTT,CASGLVTGGAHPNQPQHF
-,TRBV7-8,TRBJ2-3,-,TGTGCCAGCAGCTCCCCCGGAGGGGGCACAGATACGCAGTATTTT,CASSSPGGGTDTQYF
-,TRBV14,TRBJ1-5,TRBD1,TGTGCCAGCAGCCGGACAGGGGGCAATCAGCCCCAGCATTTT,CASSRTGGNQPQHF
-,TRBV5-6,TRBJ2-7,-,TGTGCCAGCAGCTTGGGGGCGTCGGACTACGAGCAGTACTTC,CASSLGASDYEQYF
-,TRBV2,TRBJ1-2,TRBD1,TGTGCCAGCAGTGATATGGGACAGGGAATCTATGGCTACACCTTC,CASSDMGQGIYGYTF
-,TRBV9,TRBJ1-2,-,TGTGCCAGCAGTGCCAATCACCGGACAGCCGTTAACTATGGCTACACCTTC,CASSANHRTAVNYGYTF
-,TRBV5-1,TRBJ1-2,-,TGCGCCAGCAGCTTTGGTGGGGGCGAAGGCTCTGGCTACACCTTC,CASSFGGGEGSGYTF
-,TRBV7-6,TRBJ1-4,-,TGTGCCAGCAGCCCCCAGGGTGTGGCTAATGAAAAACTGTTTTTT,CASSPQGVANEKLFF
once,TRBV14,TRBJ2-3,-,TGTGCCAGCGATTCAGGGAGGAGGACAGATACGCAGTATTTT,CASDSGRRTDTQYF
-,TRBV29-1,TRBJ2-7,-,TGCAGCGTCGAATCGACGGATTATGGAGGCAACTCCTACGAGCAGTACTTC,CSVESTDYGGNSYEQYF
-,TRBV5-1,TRBJ1-2,TRBD1,TGCGCCAGCAGCTCCGGGACAGTCTCCTATGGCTACACCTTC,CASSSGTVSYGYTF
-,TRBV2,TRBJ2-2,TRBD2,TGTGCCAGCAGTGAAGGAGCGGGGGCGTTAATAGGGGAGCTGTTTTTT,CASSEGAGALIGELFF
-,TRBV9,TRBJ2-3,TRBD2,TGTGCCAGCAGCGTAGCCGCCGGGACTAGCGGCACAGATACGCAGTATTTT,CASSVAAGTSGTDTQYF
-,TRBV13,TRBJ1-4,-,TGTGCCAGCAGCCCGGGGTATGCTCATGAAAAACTGTTTTTT,CASSPGYAHEKLFF
-,TRBV5-8,TRBJ1-1,-,TGTGCCAGCAGCTGGCTCCAGGGTCGAAGGGAAGCTTTCTTT,CASSWLQGRREAFF
-,TRBV7-2,TRBJ1-5,-,TGTGCCAGCAGCTCGCGCGATAATCAACAGCATTTT,CASSSRDNQQHF
-,TRBV29-1,TRBJ1-1,-,TGCAGCGTTGAAGATGGCCCCGGGATTAACACTGAAGCTTTCTTT,CSVEDGPGINTEAFF
-,TRBV9,TRBJ2-7,-,TGTGCCAGCAGCCCCTCGGGGGAGTACGAGCAGTACTTC,CASSPSGEYEQYF
-,TRBV6-2/TRBV6-3,TRBJ2-7,TRBD1,TGTGCCAGCAGTTCCCTAGGGGGCACCCCCTACGAGCAGTACTTC,CASSSLGGTPYEQYF
-,TRBV6-5,TRBJ1-2,-,TGTGCCAGCAGTTCGGAGGGGGGGAGGATGGATGGCTACACCTTC,CASSSEGGRMDGYTF
once,TRBV3-1/TRBV3-2,TRBJ2-1,-,TGTGCCAGCAGCCAAGATAAGGGCGGGCCTGAGCAGTTCTTC,CASSQDKGGPEQFF
-,TRBV13,TRBJ2-3,TRBD2,TGTGCCAGCAGCTTGACTAGCGAGGTCCCAGATACGCAGTATTTT,CASSLTSEVPDTQYF
once,TRBV18,TRBJ2-7,TRBD1,TGTGCCAGCTCACCACCACCAGGGGGATCCTACGAGCAGTACTTC,CASSPPPGGSYEQYF
-,TRBV27,TRBJ2-7,-,TGTGCCAGCAGTTTTCGATATCACTTCTACGAGCAGTACTTC,CASSFRYHFYEQYF
-,TRBV15,TRBJ1-2,-,TGTGCCACCAGCGCACACATTGGATCTGGGCTCGGCTACACCTTC,CATSAHIGSGLGYTF
-,TRBV6-2/TRBV6-3,TRBJ2-1,-,TGTGCCAGCAGTTACGACGGGACACGACAGCCCAATGAGCAGTTCTTC,CASSYDGTRQPNEQFF
once,TRBV28,TRBJ1-5,-,TGTGCCAGCAGTTTGTTACAGGGAAAAGAACAGCCCCAGCATTTT,CASSLLQGKEQPQHF
few,TRBV18,TRBJ1-1,-,TGTGCCAGCTCACCAATGGGACACCCGAACACTGAAGCTTTCTTT,CASSPMGHPNTEAFF
-,TRBV29-1,TRBJ2-5,-,TGCAGCGCTAGACAGCCAGAGACCCAGTACTTC,CSARQPETQYF
-,TRBV7-3,TRBJ1-2,-,TGTGCCAGCAGCTTAACAGGGGGCTATGGCTACACCTTC,CASSLTGGYGYTF
-,TRBV7-3,TRBJ2-1,TRBD2,TGTGCCAGCAGCTTAGCACGGACTAGCGGATACAATGAGCAGTTCTTC,CASSLARTSGYNEQFF